Listed here is a single T cell receptor beta chain. TCRdb re-derived calls from the RACE reads in MiXCR, one entry per CDR3 protein. Of roughly 380,000 distinct CDR3 sequences in the sample, around 5% are singletons; the top ten hold over 2%. This sample is drawn from a study of human T cells and chemical hapten exposure. Germline V gives CDR1 SGHTA, CDR2 FQGNSA. V gave up 5 bases and J gave up 4 bases, with 13 bases separating them. This CDR3 is 14 amino acids long. Stated time point: patch test 1, 2 weeks after DPC sensitization. Treatment given: therapeutic diphenylcyclopropenone sensitization with weekly scalp DPC.

The material sequenced was whole blood, taken in connection with sensitization to the hapten diphenylcyclopropenone (DPC). The chain uses TRBV7-2 and TRBJ2-3; D call uncertain. The receptor was derived from a woman in her 50s with alopecia areata. Some clones in this sample may be carry-over from other donors' samples. The CDR3 region has the DNA TGTGCCAGCAGCCTTATTCGGGCCTCAGATACGCAGTATTTT. It codes for CASSLIRASDTQYF.